This T cell receptor (beta chain) was obtained from a study of preoperative IRX-2 immunotherapy in early breast cancer. As for treatment: preoperative locoregional IRX-2 cytokine immunotherapy. Samples came from a phase Ib trial of preoperative locoregional IRX-2 cytokine immunotherapy. Trimming took 0 bases from V and 4 from J, leaving 7 bases between them. The CDR3 has 13 amino acids. From germline, CDR1 is GTSNPN and CDR2 SVGIG (reference sequence). This clone was detected only once. The data were produced by immunoSEQ multiplex PCR, yet TCRdb's version contains in-frame clones alone and is incomplete. The table lists roughly 43,000 clones, roughly 94% of them singletons.

The sequenced sample was tumor tissue, obtained after IRX-2 immunotherapy. The source of this sequence is a human donor with breast cancer. This chain links TRBV30 with TRBJ1-5; the D is unclear. This chain's CDR3 is CAWSVEVNQPQHF. The CDR3 coding sequence is TGTGCCTGGAGTGTAGAGGTTAATCAGCCCCAGCATTTT.